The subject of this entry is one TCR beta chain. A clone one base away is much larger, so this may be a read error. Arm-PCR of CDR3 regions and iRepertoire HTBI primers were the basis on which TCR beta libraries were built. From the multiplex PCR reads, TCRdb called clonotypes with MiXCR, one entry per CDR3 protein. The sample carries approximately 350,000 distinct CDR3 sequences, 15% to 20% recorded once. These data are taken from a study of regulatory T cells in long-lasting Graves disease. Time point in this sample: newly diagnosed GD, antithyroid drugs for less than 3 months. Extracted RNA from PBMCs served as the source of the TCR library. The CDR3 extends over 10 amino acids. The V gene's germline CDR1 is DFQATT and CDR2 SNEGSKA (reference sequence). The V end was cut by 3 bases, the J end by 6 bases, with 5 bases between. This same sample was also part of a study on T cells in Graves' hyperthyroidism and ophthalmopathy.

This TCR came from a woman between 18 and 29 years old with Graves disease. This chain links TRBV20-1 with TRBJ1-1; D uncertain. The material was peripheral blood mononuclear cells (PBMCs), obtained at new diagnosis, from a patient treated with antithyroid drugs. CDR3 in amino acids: CSAREAEAFF. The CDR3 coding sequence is TGCAGTGCTAGGGAGGCTGAAGCTTTCTTT.